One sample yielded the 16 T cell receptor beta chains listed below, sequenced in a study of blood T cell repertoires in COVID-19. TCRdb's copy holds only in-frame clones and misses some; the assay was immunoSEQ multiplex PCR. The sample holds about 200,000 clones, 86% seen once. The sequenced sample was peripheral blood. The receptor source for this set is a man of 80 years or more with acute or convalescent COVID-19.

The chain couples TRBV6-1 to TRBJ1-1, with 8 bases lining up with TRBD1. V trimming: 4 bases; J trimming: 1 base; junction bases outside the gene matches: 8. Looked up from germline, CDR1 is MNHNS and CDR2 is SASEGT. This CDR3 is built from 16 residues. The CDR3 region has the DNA TGTGCCAGCAGTGGACAGGGGTCCGAAACGAACACTGAAGCTTTCTTT. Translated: CASSGQGSETNTEAFF.

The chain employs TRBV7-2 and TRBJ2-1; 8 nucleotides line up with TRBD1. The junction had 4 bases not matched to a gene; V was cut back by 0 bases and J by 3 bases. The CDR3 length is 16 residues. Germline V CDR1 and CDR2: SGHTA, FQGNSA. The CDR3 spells CASSLATGAFYNEQFF. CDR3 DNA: TGTGCCAGCAGCTTAGCGACAGGGGCCTTCTACAATGAGCAGTTCTTC.

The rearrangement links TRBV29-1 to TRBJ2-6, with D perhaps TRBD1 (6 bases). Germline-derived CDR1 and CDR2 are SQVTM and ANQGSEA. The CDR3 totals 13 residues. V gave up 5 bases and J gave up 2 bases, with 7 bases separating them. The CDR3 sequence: CSVTGPGANVLTF. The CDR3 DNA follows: TGCAGCGTTACAGGGCCTGGGGCCAACGTCCTGACTTTC.

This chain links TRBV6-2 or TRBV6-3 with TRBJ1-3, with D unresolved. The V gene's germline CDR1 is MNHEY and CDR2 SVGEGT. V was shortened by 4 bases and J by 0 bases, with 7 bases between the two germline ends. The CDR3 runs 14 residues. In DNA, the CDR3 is TGTGCCAGCAGTTTTGCGCACTCTGGAAACACCATATATTTT. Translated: CASSFAHSGNTIYF.

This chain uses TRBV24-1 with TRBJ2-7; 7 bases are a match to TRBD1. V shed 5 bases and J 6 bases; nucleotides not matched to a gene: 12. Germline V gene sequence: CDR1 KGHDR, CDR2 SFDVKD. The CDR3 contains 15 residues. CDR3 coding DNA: TGTGCCACCAGTGCAAGCGACAGGGCCGTTGGCGAGCAGTACTTC. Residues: CATSASDRAVGEQYF.

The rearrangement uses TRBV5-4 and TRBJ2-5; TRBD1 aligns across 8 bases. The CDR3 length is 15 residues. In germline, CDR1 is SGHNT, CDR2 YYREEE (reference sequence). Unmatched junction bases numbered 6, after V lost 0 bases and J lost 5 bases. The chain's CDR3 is CASSLADRDMETQYF. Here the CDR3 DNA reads TGTGCCAGCAGCTTGGCGGACAGGGATATGGAGACCCAGTACTTC.

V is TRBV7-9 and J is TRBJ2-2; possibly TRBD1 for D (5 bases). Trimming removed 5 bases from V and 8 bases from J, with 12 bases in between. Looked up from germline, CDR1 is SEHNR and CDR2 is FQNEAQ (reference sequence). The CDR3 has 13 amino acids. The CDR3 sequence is CASSQGDRGELFF. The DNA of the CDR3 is TGTGCCAGCAGCCAAGGGGATCGAGGGGAGCTGTTTTTT.

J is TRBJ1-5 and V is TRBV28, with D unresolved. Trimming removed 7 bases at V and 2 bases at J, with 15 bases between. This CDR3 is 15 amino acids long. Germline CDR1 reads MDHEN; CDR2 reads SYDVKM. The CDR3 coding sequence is TGTGCCAGCACCTTAGACCCTCGGGGCAATCAGCCCCAGCATTTT. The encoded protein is CASTLDPRGNQPQHF.

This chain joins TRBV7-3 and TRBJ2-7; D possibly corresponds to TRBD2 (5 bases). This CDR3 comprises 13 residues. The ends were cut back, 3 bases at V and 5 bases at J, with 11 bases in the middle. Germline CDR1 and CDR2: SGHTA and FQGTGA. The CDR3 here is CASSFLGSDEQYF. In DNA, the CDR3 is TGTGCCAGCAGCTTTCTGGGGAGCGACGAGCAGTACTTC.

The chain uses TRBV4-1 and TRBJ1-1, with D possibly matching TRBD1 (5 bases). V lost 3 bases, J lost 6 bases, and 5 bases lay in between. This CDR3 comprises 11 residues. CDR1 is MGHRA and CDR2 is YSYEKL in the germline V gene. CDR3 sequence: CASSHRAEAFF. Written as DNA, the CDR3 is TGCGCCAGCAGCCACAGGGCTGAAGCTTTCTTT.

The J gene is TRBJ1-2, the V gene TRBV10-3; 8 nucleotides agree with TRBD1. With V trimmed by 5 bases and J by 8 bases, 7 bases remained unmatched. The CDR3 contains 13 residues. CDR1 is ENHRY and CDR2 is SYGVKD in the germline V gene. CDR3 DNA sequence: TGTGCCATCAGTTTTCAGGGGGCGGGAGGCTACACCTTC. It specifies CAISFQGAGGYTF.

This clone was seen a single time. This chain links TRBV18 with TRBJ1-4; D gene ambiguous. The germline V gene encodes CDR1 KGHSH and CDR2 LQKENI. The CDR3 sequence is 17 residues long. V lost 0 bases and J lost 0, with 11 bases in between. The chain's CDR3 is CASSPPRPTTTNEKLFF. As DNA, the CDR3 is TGTGCCAGCTCACCACCGCGGCCTACCACAACTAATGAAAAACTGTTTTTT.

CDR3 sequence: CASSRTGTNTGELFF. CDR3 DNA: TGTGCCAGCAGCAGGACAGGGACTAACACCGGGGAGCTGTTTTTT. The chain uses TRBV6-5 and TRBJ2-2; 8 nucleotides line up with TRBD1. The V and J ends lost 6 bases and 2 bases, in that order; junction bases with no gene match: 5. CDR1 is MNHEY, CDR2 SVGAGI, per germline. The CDR3 extends over 15 amino acids.

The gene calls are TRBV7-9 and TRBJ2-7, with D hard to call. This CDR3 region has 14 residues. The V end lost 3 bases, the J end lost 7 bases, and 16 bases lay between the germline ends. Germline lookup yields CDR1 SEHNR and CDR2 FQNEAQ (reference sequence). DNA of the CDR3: TGTGCCAGCAGCTTGGTAGAGGCGGTTAGGGAGCAGTACTTC. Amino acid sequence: CASSLVEAVREQYF.

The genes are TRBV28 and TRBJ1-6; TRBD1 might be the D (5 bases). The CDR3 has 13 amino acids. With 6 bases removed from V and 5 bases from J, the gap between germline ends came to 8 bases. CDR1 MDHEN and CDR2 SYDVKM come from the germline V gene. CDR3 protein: CASSGHDNSPLHF. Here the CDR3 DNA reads TGTGCCAGCAGCGGACACGATAATTCACCCCTCCACTTT.

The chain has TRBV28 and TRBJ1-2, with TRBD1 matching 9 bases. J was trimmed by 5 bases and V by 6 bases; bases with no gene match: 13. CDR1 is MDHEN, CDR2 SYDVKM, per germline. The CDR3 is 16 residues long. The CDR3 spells CASRPPPGQGTYGYTF. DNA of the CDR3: TGTGCCAGCAGACCACCCCCGGGACAGGGAACATATGGCTACACCTTC.